The 17 T cell receptor beta chains listed next were all sequenced from one sample in a study of T cell responses to AZD1222 COVID-19 vaccine. The data were produced by immunoSEQ multiplex PCR, yet TCRdb's version contains in-frame clones alone and is incomplete. The repertoire consists of 65,000 to 90,000 clones, with roughly nine tenths occurring once and the leading ten covering 1.3%. This specimen was peripheral blood, taken 28 days after the second AZD1222 dose. The receptors were gathered from an adult who received the AZD1222 COVID-19 vaccine.

The gene calls are TRBV10-3 and TRBJ2-7, with 11 positions matching TRBD2. The germline V gene encodes CDR1 ENHRY and CDR2 SYGVKD. The CDR3 extends over 14 amino acids. The ends lost 4 bases at V and 7 bases at J; junction bases unmatched: 6. CDR3 amino acids: CAISGASGRREQYF. CDR3 DNA sequence: TGTGCCATCAGTGGAGCTAGCGGGAGGAGGGAGCAGTACTTC.

This chain uses TRBV2 with TRBJ2-1, with a weak D call TRBD2 (5 bases). V lost 2 bases and J lost 4, with 12 bases in between. CDR1 is SNHLY, CDR2 FYNNEI, per germline. The CDR3 sequence is 15 residues long. CDR3: CASSESASRYNEQFF. CDR3 in DNA: TGTGCCAGCAGTGAATCGGCTAGCAGATACAATGAGCAGTTCTTC.

The chain recombines TRBV19 with TRBJ2-2, with D unclear. The CDR3 extends over 15 amino acids. Trimming shortened V by 6 bases and J by 2 bases, and 13 bases separated the two germline ends. Germline V CDR1 and CDR2: LNHDA, SQIVND (reference sequence). CDR3 sequence: CASSPGRLNTGELFF. In DNA form, the CDR3 reads TGTGCCAGTAGCCCTGGACGGCTTAACACCGGGGAGCTGTTTTTT.

CDR3 sequence (DNA): TGTGCCAGCAGCTTAGATGGCTCCAGGACTTACTCTGGGGCCAACGTCCTGACTTTC. Translated: CASSLDGSRTYSGANVLTF. The V call is TRBV7-3, the J call TRBJ2-6; possibly TRBD2 for D (5 bases). This CDR3 is built from 19 residues. V lost 2 bases and J 0 bases, leaving 17 bases between the germline ends. Germline-derived CDR1 and CDR2 are SGHTA and FQGTGA. Complete variable domain (other parts from reference TRBV7-3 and TRBJ2-6): GAGVSQTPSNKVTEKGKYVELRCDPISGHTALYWYRQSLGQGPEFLIYFQGTGAADDSGLPNDRFFAVRPEGSVSTLKIQRTERGDSAVYLCASSLDGSRTYSGANVLTFGAGSRLTVL.

The genes are TRBV24-1 and TRBJ2-7; D not resolved. V lost 3 bases, J lost 0 bases, and 26 bases lay in between. The length of the CDR3 is 20 residues. The germline CDR1 and CDR2 sequences are KGHDR and SFDVKD. The CDR3 here is CATSDTPVLGSVRTSYEQYF. The CDR3 DNA is TGTGCCACCAGTGATACGCCCGTCTTAGGATCAGTCCGGACCTCCTACGAGCAGTACTTC.

This chain joins TRBV2 and TRBJ1-1; 11 bases are shared with TRBD1. The CDR3 runs to 16 residues. Germline assignment: CDR1 SNHLY and CDR2 FYNNEI. J gave up 0 bases and V 3 bases, and 3 bases lay outside the gene matches. DNA for the CDR3: TGTGCCAGCAGTGACCGGACAGGGGGCCTGAACACTGAAGCTTTCTTT. Its protein product is CASSDRTGGLNTEAFF. The entire variable domain, with the rest obtained from reference TRBV2 and TRBJ1-1, is as follows: EPEVTQTPSHQVTQMGQEVILRCVPISNHLYFYWYRQILGQKVEFLVSFYNNEISEKSEIFDDQFSVERPDGSNFTLKIRSTKLEDSAMYFCASSDRTGGLNTEAFFGQGTRLTVV.

J is TRBJ1-1 and V is TRBV27; possible D gene TRBD1, 5 bases. The germline CDR1 and CDR2 sequences are MNHEY and SMNVEV (reference sequence). CDR3 size: 14 residues. Trimming stripped 4 bases from V and 4 bases from J, with 13 bases between. The CDR3 nucleotides read TGTGCCAGCAGTTCACCTCCGGGGACCACTGAAGCTTTCTTT. Translating gives CASSSPPGTTEAFF.

The chain couples TRBV2 to TRBJ1-5; TRBD1 is a possible D gene (6 bases). Looked up from germline, CDR1 is SNHLY and CDR2 is FYNNEI. V gave up 6 bases and J gave up 4 bases, with 10 bases separating them. The CDR3 is 13 amino acids. CDR3 DNA: TGTGCCAGCAGAAGGGGGGAAAATCAGCCCCAGCATTTT. Amino acid sequence: CASRRGENQPQHF.

The V call is TRBV2, the J call TRBJ2-3; tentatively, D is TRBD2 (5 bases). CDR3 size: 17 residues. The V gene lost 9 bases and the J gene lost 0 bases, with 22 bases spanning the gap. Germline values: CDR1 SNHLY, CDR2 FYNNEI. Here the CDR3 reads CASLSGVIRRSTDTQYF. The CDR3 DNA sequence: TGTGCCAGTTTGAGCGGTGTAATTAGGCGAAGCACAGATACGCAGTATTTT.

This chain links TRBV3-1 (or the pseudogene TRBV3-2) with TRBJ1-4; 7 positions match TRBD1. CDR3 length: 15 residues. Germline CDR1 is LGHDT and CDR2 is YNNKEL (reference sequence). Trimming at V came to 0 bases and at J to 8 bases, leaving 6 bases not matched to a gene. In DNA form, the CDR3 reads TGTGCCAGCAGCCAAGAAGGGAGGGGGCGGGAAAAACTGTTTTTT. Its protein is CASSQEGRGREKLFF.

This clone was found once. The rearrangement joins TRBV7-5 to TRBJ1-1; TRBD1, the table's D call, was not compared with the DNA. TRBV7-5 is labeled a pseudogene. The length of the CDR3 is 21 residues. The CDR3, as DNA: TGTGCCAGAAGCCCGTACTCCTTCGGGACAGGGTTCCCTAGGGTGGAAACTGAAGCTTTCTTT. It is translated as CARSPYSFGTGFPRVETEAFF.

The V and J genes are TRBV5-6 and TRBJ1-1; TRBD1 aligns across 7 bases. This CDR3 is built from 13 residues. V trimming: 2 bases; J trimming: 7 bases; junction bases outside the gene matches: 5. Germline CDR1 reads SGHDT; CDR2 reads YYEEEE. CDR3 sequence reads: CASSFKGASEAFF. The CDR3 DNA reads TGTGCCAGCAGCTTTAAGGGGGCTAGTGAAGCTTTCTTT.

The chain links TRBV10-3 to TRBJ2-1; TRBD2 aligns across 9 bases. CDR3 size: 12 residues. Germline lookup yields CDR1 ENHRY and CDR2 SYGVKD. V lost 4 bases, J lost 11 bases, and 3 bases stayed unmatched. The CDR3 region is CAISGGTSKQFF. The DNA of the CDR3 is TGTGCCATCAGTGGGGGGACTAGCAAGCAGTTCTTC.

The chain has TRBV28 and TRBJ2-7; no clear D. Germline assignment: CDR1 MDHEN and CDR2 SYDVKM. The CDR3 is 15 amino acids. V was cut by 1 base and J by 0 bases, with 10 bases left in between. CDR3 region: CASSLSPPPSYEQYF. CDR3 coding DNA: TGTGCCAGCAGTTTATCTCCCCCGCCCTCCTACGAGCAGTACTTC.

The rearrangement joins TRBV19 to TRBJ1-1; TRBD1 is a possible D gene (5 bases). CDR1 is LNHDA and CDR2 is SQIVND in the germline V gene (reference sequence). The germline V and J ends were trimmed by 2 bases and 0 bases, with 28 bases remaining between them. The CDR3 is 21 amino acids. The DNA for the CDR3 is TGTGCCAGTAGTATACCTCTAATCCCCGGGGCCCGGGTCCTCTTGAACACTGAAGCTTTCTTT. Translation gives CASSIPLIPGARVLLNTEAFF.

The rearrangement joins TRBV10-3 to TRBJ2-1; the match to TRBD2 covers 7 bases. In germline, CDR1 is ENHRY, CDR2 SYGVKD. The ends lost 3 bases at V and 5 bases at J; junction bases unmatched: 7. This CDR3 region has 15 residues. CDR3 nucleotides: TGTGCCATCAGTGAAAAAGCGGGAATAAACAATGAGCAGTTCTTC. Its protein is CAISEKAGINNEQFF.

The chain links TRBV7-9 to TRBJ1-1; 7 bases are shared with TRBD1. Germline V lookup: CDR1 SEHNR, CDR2 FQNEAQ (reference sequence). Trimming removed 3 bases from V and 3 bases from J; junction bases left unmatched: 1. The CDR3 contains 13 residues. The CDR3 sequence is CASSFDRDTEAFF. CDR3 DNA sequence: TGTGCCAGCAGCTTTGACAGGGACACTGAAGCTTTCTTT.